The entry below gives a single T cell receptor (beta chain) sequence along with its context. The antigen it binds to is not known. Base qualities are not at hand, and no much larger clone is one base apart. This sample was included in a study of T cell repertoires in cytomegalovirus infection (dated by TCRdb to the late 2010s). For the wider study: Alongside well-studied HLA-B-restricted epitopes, the peptide stimulations were aimed at recently identified HLA-C-restricted CMV epitopes, whose presentation resists viral immunomodulation. Donor HLA type was relevant to the analysis, because carriage of CMV infection together with the matching HLA type was indicated by public TCR beta signatures. The paper's findings and limits, for the study overall: In the ex vivo response, HLA-C-restricted CMV-specific TCR beta clonotypes were dominant, and in two of eight donors the single most frequent clonotype came from this HLA-C-restricted group. In both this cohort and an independent cohort of 350 or so donors, the cumulative frequency of public TCR beta family members distinguished carriers of CMV infection plus the relevant HLA type.

What this sample's treatment or condition label stands for: in vitro stimulation with specific CMV peptide epitopes to enrich CMV-specific T cells. These reads were obtained on an Illumina HiSeq 1500. The raw public reads went through TCRdb reprocessing: fastp at Q25, MiXCR clone calling, in-frame beta chains kept. Merged by CDR3 protein, the rows form single entries marked with the most common genes and DNA. The table for this sample lists 150,000 to 200,000 distinct CDR3 sequences; less than 25% of them were counted only once. The ten largest make up under 30% of the sample. CDR1 and CDR2 were assigned from the germline V gene as SGHVS and FQNEAQ. V loses 5 bases at its end and J loses 6 bases; junction bases beyond the gene matches: 7. The CDR3 numbers 15 residues from cysteine through phenylalanine. Only the CDR3 portion is preserved as DNA: 45 bases, with reading frame beginning at the first base.

This TCR was sampled from a human donor in good health (CMV status not recorded). Some clones in this sample may be carry-over from other donors' samples. This specimen consisted of CD8+ T cells from cultured PBMCs, obtained from culture after CMV antigen stimulation. The chain couples TRBV7-8 to TRBJ2-1; the central 10 bases match TRBD1. The CDR3 loop reads CASSPGTGVFNEQFF. The nucleotide sequence reads TGTGCCAGCAGCCCTGGGACAGGGGTTTTCAATGAGCAGTTCTTC.